What follows are 9 T cell receptor beta chains derived from one specimen sequenced in a study of blood T cells in healthy people across ages. The authors ran a second PCR of 7 to 11 cycles using a sample-barcoded 5' primer and a J-beta primer mix. TCRdb processed the 5' RACE reads anew with MiXCR; each CDR3 protein has one entry. The sample has hundreds of thousands of distinct CDR3 sequences; 20% to 30% are singletons. These same records also appear under a second study, on T cells of mothers and their children.

Sequencing was performed on blood. These receptors came from a boy between 10 and 17 years old in good health.

This clonotype was counted only a few times. The chain employs TRBV28 and TRBJ2-5, with D perhaps matching TRBD2 (6 bases). The J call is in doubt because the DNA end fits TRBJ2-1 better. This CDR3 comprises 13 residues. Germline CDR1 reads MDHEN; CDR2 reads SYDVKM. This CDR3 is CASAGLPTHEQFF. CDR3 DNA: TGTGCCTCCGCGGGGCTTCCAACCCATGAGCAGTTCTTC.

The J gene is TRBJ1-2, the V gene TRBV5-1; 12 nucleotides line up with TRBD1. Germline trimming cut 4 bases from V and 3 bases from J; bases unmatched to any gene: 4. This CDR3 region has 15 residues. Per germline, CDR1 SGHRS and CDR2 YFSETQ. The CDR3 DNA reads TGCGCCAGCAGCCCGGGGACAGGGGGCCACTATGGCTACACCTTC. As protein: CASSPGTGGHYGYTF.

The chain joins TRBV24-1 to TRBJ2-1; TRBD2 aligns across 8 bases. V shed 5 bases, J shed 9 bases, and the junction held 23 bases outside the gene matches. The length of the CDR3 is 19 residues. Germline V lookup: CDR1 KGHDR, CDR2 SFDVKD. DNA for the CDR3: TGTGCCACCAGTGGCCCCCGGTGGGGTGTGGCTAGCGGGTTAAGTGAGCAGTTCTTC. Translated: CATSGPRWGVASGLSEQFF.

The V and J genes are TRBV20-1 and TRBJ2-1; TRBD2 aligns across 11 bases. Per germline, CDR1 DFQATT and CDR2 SNEGSKA (reference sequence). The CDR3 has 15 amino acids. Here the CDR3 DNA reads TGCAGCGCAGGTAGCGGGAGGGCCGCTGACAATGAGCAGTTCTTC. Residues: CSAGSGRAADNEQFF.

V is TRBV6-4 and J is TRBJ2-5; 9 bases fit TRBD1. The assigned J gene may be wrong: the sequence end matches TRBJ2-7 better. The CDR3 consists of 15 residues. Germline V CDR1 and CDR2: MRHNA, SNTAGT. CDR3 loop: CASIGLDRGNYEQYF. The CDR3 DNA is TGTGCCAGCATTGGTCTCGACAGGGGGAACTACGAGCAGTACTTC.

Details on this clonotype: One junction end does not reproduce the germline sequence, and a read error may be involved. This chain links TRBV29-1 with TRBJ2-4; D unresolved. This CDR3 has 13 amino acids. CDR1 and CDR2 from the germline V gene are SQVTM and ANQGSEA. DNA for the CDR3: TGCAGCGTGGAAGACCGTACCAAAAACATTCAGTACTTC. Amino acid sequence: CSVEDRTKNIQYF. Supplemented by reference TRBV29-1 and TRBJ2-4, the full variable domain reads SAVISQKPSRDICQRGTSLTIQCQVDSQVTMMFWYRQQPGQSLTLIATANQGSEATYESGFVIDKFPISRPNLTFSTLTVSNMSPEDSSIYLCSVEDRTKNIQYFGAGTRLSVL.

V is TRBV5-1 and J is TRBJ2-5; the D call may be TRBD1 or TRBD2 (6 bases each). Trimming removed 0 bases at V and 3 bases at J, with 15 bases between. Germline V gene sequence: CDR1 SGHRS, CDR2 YFSETQ. The CDR3 runs 16 residues. In DNA, the CDR3 is TGCGCCAGCAGCTTGGGGCCGGAGGGGGAAGAAGAGACCCAGTACTTC. Its protein is CASSLGPEGEEETQYF.

A few counts support this clonotype. The genes are TRBV27 and TRBJ2-1; 7 bases agree with TRBD2. The CDR3 loop spans 14 amino acids. The germline CDR1 and CDR2 sequences are MNHEY and SMNVEV (reference sequence). With 9 bases clipped from V and 4 bases from J, the junction kept 9 bases outside the gene matches. The CDR3 DNA is TGTGCCAGTAGGTCACTAGCGAGATACAATGAGCAGTTCTTC. The encoded protein is CASRSLARYNEQFF.

This clonotype has just a few counts. The gene calls are TRBV20-1 and TRBJ2-7; TRBD1 might be the D (6 bases). The CDR3 is 13 residues long. Deletions cut 0 bases from V and 4 bases from J, with 10 bases between. From germline, CDR1 is DFQATT and CDR2 SNEGSKA (reference sequence). The CDR3 region is CSARDGGPYEQYF. In nucleotides, the CDR3 is TGCAGTGCTAGAGATGGGGGCCCTTACGAGCAGTACTTC.